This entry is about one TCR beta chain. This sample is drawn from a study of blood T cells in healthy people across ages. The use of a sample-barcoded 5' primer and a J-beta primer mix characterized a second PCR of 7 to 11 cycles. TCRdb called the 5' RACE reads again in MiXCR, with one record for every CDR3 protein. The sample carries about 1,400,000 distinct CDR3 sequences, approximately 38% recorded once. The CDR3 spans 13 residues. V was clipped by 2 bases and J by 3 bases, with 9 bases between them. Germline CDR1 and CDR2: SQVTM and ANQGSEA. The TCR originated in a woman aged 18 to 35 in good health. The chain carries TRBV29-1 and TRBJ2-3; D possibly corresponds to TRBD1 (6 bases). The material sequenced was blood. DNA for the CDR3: TGCAGCGTTGAACAGGGGAATACAGATACGCAGTATTTT. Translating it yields CSVEQGNTDTQYF.